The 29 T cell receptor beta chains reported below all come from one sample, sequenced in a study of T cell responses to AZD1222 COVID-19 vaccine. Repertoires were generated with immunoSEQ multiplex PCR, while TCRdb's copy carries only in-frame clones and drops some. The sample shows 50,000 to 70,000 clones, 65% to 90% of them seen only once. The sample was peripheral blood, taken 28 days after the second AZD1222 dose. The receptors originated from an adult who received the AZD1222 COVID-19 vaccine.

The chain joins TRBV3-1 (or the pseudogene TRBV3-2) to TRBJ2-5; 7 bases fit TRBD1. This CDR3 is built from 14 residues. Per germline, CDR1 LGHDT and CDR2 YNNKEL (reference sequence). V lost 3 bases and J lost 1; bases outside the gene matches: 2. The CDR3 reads CASSQGTAQETQYF. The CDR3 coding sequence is TGTGCCAGCAGCCAGGGGACAGCCCAAGAGACCCAGTACTTC.

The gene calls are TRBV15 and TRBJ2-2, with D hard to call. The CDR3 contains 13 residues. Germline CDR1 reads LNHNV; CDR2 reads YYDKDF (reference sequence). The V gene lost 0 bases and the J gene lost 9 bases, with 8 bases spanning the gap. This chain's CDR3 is CATSRDRRRELFF. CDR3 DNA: TGTGCCACCAGCAGAGATCGCCGGAGGGAGCTGTTTTTT.

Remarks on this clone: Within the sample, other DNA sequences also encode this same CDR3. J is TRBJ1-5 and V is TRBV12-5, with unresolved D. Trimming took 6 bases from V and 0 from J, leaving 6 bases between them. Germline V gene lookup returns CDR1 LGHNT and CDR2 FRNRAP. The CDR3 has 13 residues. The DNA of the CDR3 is TGTGCTAGTGGCCTAGATAGCAATCAGCCCCAGCATTTT. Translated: CASGLDSNQPQHF.

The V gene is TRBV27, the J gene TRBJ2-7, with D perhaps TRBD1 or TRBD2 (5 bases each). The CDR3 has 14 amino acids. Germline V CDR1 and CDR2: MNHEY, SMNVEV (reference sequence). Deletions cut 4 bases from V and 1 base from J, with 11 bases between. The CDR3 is CASSYGTESYEQYF. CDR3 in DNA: TGTGCCAGCAGTTATGGGACGGAGTCCTACGAGCAGTACTTC.

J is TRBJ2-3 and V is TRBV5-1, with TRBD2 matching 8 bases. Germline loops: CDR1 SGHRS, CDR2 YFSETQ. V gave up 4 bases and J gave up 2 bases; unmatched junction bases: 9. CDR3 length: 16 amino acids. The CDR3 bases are TGCGCCAGCAGCCCGGGGGCTAGCGGGTACACAGATACGCAGTATTTT. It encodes CASSPGASGYTDTQYF. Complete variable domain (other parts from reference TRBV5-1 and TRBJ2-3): KAGVTQTPRYLIKTRGQQVTLSCSPISGHRSVSWYQQTPGQGLQFLFEYFSETQRNKGNFPGRFSGRQFSNSRSEMNVSTLELGDSALYLCASSPGASGYTDTQYFGPGTRLTVL.

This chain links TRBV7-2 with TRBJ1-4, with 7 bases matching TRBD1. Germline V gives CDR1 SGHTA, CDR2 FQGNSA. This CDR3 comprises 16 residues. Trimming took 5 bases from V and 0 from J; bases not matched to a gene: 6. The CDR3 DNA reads TGTGCCAGCAGCCTGGACAGGATTGCAACTAATGAAAAACTGTTTTTT. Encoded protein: CASSLDRIATNEKLFF.

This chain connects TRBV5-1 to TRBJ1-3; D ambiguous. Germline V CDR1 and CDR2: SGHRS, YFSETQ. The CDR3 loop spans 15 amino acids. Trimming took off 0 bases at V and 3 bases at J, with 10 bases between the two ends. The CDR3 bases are TGCGCCAGCAGCTTGGGAGGGAAAGATGGAAACACCATATATTTT. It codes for CASSLGGKDGNTIYF.

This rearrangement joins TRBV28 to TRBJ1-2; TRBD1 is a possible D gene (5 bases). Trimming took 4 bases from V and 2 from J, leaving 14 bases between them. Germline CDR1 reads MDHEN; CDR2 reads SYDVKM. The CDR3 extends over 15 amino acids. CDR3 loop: CASSSSSGGNYGYTF. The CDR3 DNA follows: TGTGCCAGCAGTTCCTCATCCGGGGGGAACTATGGCTACACCTTC.

CDR3 loop: CASRDSNTGELFF. The CDR3 nucleotides are TGTGCCAGTCGGGACAGCAACACCGGGGAGCTGTTTTTT. V is TRBV2 and J is TRBJ2-2; TRBD1 agrees at 7 bases. V dropped 9 bases and J dropped 2; count of bases not matched to a gene: 3. The CDR3 is 13 residues long. CDR1 and CDR2 (germline): SNHLY, FYNNEI.

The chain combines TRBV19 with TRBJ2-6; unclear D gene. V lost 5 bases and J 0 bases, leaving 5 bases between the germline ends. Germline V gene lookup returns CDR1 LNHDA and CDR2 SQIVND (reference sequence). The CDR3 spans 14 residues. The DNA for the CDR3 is TGTGCCAGTAGTCAGAGCTCTGGGGCCAACGTCCTGACTTTC. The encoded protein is CASSQSSGANVLTF.

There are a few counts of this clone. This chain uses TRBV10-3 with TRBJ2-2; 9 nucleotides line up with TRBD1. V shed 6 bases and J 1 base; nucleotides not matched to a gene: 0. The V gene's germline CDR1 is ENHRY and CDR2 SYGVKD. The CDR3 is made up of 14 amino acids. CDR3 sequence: CAIRDRGNTGELFF. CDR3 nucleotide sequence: TGTGCCATCAGGGACAGGGGGAACACCGGGGAGCTGTTTTTT.

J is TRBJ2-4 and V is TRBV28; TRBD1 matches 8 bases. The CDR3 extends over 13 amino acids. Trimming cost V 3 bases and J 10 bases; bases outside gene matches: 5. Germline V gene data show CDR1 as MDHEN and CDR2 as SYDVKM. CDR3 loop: CASSFSDRGIQYF. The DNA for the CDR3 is TGTGCCAGCAGTTTTTCCGACAGGGGTATTCAGTACTTC.

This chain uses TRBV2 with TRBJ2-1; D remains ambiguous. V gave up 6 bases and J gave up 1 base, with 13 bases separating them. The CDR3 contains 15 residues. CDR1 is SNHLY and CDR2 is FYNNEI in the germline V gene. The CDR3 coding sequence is TGTGCCAGCAGCTTGCCCTGGGTTTCCTACAATGAGCAGTTCTTC. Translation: CASSLPWVSYNEQFF.

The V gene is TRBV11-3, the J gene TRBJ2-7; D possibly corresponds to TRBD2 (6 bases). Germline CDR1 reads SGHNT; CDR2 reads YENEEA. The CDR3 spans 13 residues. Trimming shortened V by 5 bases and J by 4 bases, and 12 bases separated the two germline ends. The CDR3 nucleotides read TGTGCCAGCAGCCTGGGGGGTGAATACGAGCAGTACTTC. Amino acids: CASSLGGEYEQYF.

The CDR3 nucleotides read TGTGCCAGCAGCCCTGGGAGGGCAGGTAACAATCAGCCCCAGCATTTT. Translation: CASSPGRAGNNQPQHF. The chain joins TRBV5-5 to TRBJ1-5; D remains ambiguous. Per the germline V gene, CDR1 is SGHKS and CDR2 is YYEKEE (reference sequence). The length of the CDR3 is 16 residues. V lost 4 bases, J lost 3 bases, and 17 bases lay in between.

This chain's CDR3 is CASSGIGAPNSETQYF. The CDR3 DNA reads as TGTGCCAGCAGCGGCATAGGGGCGCCTAACAGTGAGACCCAGTACTTC. The V and J genes are TRBV7-9 and TRBJ2-5; D may be TRBD1 (5 bases). V was shortened by 5 bases and J by 5 bases, with 21 bases between the two germline ends. CDR3 length: 16 residues. Germline loops: CDR1 SEHNR, CDR2 FQNEAQ (reference sequence).

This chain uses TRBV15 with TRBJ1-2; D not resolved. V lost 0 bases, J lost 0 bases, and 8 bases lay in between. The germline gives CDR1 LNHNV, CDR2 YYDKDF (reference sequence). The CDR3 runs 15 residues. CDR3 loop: CATSRDRGTNYGYTF. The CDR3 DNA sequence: TGTGCCACCAGCAGAGACCGGGGTACTAACTATGGCTACACCTTC.

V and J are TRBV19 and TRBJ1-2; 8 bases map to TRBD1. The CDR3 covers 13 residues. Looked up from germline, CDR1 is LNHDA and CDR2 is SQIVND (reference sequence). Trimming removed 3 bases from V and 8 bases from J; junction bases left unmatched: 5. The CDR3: CASSMTGAGGYTF. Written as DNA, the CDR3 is TGTGCCAGTAGTATGACAGGGGCCGGAGGCTACACCTTC.

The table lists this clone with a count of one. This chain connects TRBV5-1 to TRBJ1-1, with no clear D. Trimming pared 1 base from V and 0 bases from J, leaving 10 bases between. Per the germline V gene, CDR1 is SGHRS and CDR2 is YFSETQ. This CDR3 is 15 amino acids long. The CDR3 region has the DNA TGCGCCAGCAGCTTGAGCGTGACATTGAACACTGAAGCTTTCTTT. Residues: CASSLSVTLNTEAFF.

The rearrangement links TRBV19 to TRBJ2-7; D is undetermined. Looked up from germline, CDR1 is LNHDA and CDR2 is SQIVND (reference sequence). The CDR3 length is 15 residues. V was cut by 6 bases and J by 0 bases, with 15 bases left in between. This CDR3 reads CASRFGPTSSYEQYF. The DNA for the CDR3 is TGTGCCAGTAGATTCGGGCCAACCAGCTCCTACGAGCAGTACTTC.

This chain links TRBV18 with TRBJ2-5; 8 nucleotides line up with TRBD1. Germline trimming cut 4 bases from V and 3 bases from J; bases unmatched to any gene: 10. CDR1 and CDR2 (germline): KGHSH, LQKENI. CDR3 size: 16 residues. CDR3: CASSLPWTGREETQYF. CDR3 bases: TGTGCCAGCTCACTTCCATGGACAGGGCGCGAAGAGACCCAGTACTTC.

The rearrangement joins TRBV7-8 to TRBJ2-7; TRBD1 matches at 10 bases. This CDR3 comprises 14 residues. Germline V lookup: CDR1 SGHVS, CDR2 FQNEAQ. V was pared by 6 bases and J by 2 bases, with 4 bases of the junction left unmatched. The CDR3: CASRVGQGAYEQYF. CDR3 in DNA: TGTGCCAGCAGGGTAGGACAGGGGGCCTACGAGCAGTACTTC.

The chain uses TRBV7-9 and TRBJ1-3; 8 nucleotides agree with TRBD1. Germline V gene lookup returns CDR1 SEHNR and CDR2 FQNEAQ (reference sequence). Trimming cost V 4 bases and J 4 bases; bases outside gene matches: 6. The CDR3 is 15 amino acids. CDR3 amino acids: CASSSRQGIGNTIYF. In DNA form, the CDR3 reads TGTGCCAGCAGCTCTCGACAGGGGATAGGAAACACCATATATTTT.

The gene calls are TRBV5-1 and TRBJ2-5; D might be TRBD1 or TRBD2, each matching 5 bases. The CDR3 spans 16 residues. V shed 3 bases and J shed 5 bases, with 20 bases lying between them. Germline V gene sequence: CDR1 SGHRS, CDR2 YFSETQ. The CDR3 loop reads CASSYSGTTVGETQYF. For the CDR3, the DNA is TGCGCCAGCAGCTACTCCGGGACCACGGTGGGCGAGACCCAGTACTTC. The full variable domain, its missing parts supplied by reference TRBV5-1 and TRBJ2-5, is KAGVTQTPRYLIKTRGQQVTLSCSPISGHRSVSWYQQTPGQGLQFLFEYFSETQRNKGNFPGRFSGRQFSNSRSEMNVSTLELGDSALYLCASSYSGTTVGETQYFGPGTRLLVL.

CDR3 amino acids: CASSQDIRQPQHF. The CDR3, as DNA: TGTGCCAGCAGCCAAGATATCCGTCAGCCCCAGCATTTT. The rearrangement uses TRBV3-1 (or the pseudogene TRBV3-2) and TRBJ1-5; D call uncertain. Looked up from germline, CDR1 is LGHDT and CDR2 is YNNKEL (reference sequence). The V end lost 0 bases, the J end lost 6 bases, and 6 bases lay between the germline ends. The CDR3 is 13 amino acids.

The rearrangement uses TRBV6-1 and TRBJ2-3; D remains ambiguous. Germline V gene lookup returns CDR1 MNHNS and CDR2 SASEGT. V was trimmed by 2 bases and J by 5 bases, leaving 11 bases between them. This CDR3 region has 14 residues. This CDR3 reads CASSESRSRDTQYF. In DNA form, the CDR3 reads TGTGCCAGCAGTGAATCAAGGTCAAGAGATACGCAGTATTTT.

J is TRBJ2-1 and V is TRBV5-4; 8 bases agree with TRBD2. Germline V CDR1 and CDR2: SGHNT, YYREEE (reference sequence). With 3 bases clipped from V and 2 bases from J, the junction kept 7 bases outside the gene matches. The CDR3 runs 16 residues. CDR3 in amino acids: CASSSSTSATYNEQFF. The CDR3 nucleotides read TGTGCCAGCAGCTCCTCGACTAGCGCTACCTACAATGAGCAGTTCTTC.

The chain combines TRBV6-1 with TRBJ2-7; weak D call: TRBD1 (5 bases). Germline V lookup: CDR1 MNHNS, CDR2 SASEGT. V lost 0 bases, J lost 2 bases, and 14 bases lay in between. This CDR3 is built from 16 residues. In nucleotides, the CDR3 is TGTGCCAGCAGTGAAGCGGGGCTCGCTGGTACCTACGAGCAGTACTTC. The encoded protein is CASSEAGLAGTYEQYF.

For the CDR3, the DNA is TGTGCCAGCGGAGGCAGGGGGCAATATGGCTACACCTTC. Protein sequence: CASGGRGQYGYTF. The chain links TRBV7-8 to TRBJ1-2; 8 nucleotides align to TRBD1. Germline assignment: CDR1 SGHVS and CDR2 FQNEAQ. Trimming cost V 8 bases and J 5 bases; bases outside gene matches: 7. This CDR3 comprises 13 residues.